The TCR beta chain described here comes from a study of regulatory T cells in long-lasting Graves disease. On the study more broadly: Persistence in Graves' disease denoted antithyroid drug use beyond 5 years alongside positive TSH receptor antibodies.

Germline CDR1 and CDR2: GTSNPN and SVGIG (reference sequence). Germline trimming cut 6 bases from V and 7 bases from J; bases unmatched to any gene: 16. The CDR3 is 16 residues long. This clonotype was recorded a few times. What it recognizes is unknown. In building TCR beta libraries, iRepertoire HTBI primers were used together with Arm-PCR of CDR3 regions. TCRdb re-called the multiplex PCR reads with MiXCR, one entry per CDR3 protein. This table has about 470,000 distinct CDR3 sequences, around 21% appearing once. General observations from the study: Persistent Graves' patients showed a TCR diversity that was lower than that of newly diagnosed ones. Examination was confined to peripheral blood, excluding thyroid tissue. Between persistent patients, roughly 2,600 public clonotypes were shared, exceeding the roughly 1,000 shared between new patients.

Time point specified: persistent/refractory GD, antithyroid drugs over 5 years with positive TRAb. From PBMCs, RNA was extracted and then used to make the TCR library. The sequence was obtained from a female donor with Graves disease. This chain joins TRBV30 and TRBJ2-2; 8 bases line up with TRBD1. Sequencing was performed on peripheral blood mononuclear cells (PBMCs), taken when the disease was refractory, from a patient treated with antithyroid drugs. As DNA, the CDR3 is TGTGCCTGCCCTCCCCGAGGCAGGGGGCAAAGCGGGGAGCTGTTTTTT. It codes for CACPPRGRGQSGELFF.